The 13 T cell receptor beta chains below were found in one sample sequenced in a study of cytomegalovirus exposure and HLA in healthy donors. Vbeta (60) and Jbeta (13) primers were used in the PCR. Clones were sequenced by immunoSEQ multiplex PCR, and TCRdb holds only the in-frame ones, with some missing. The repertoire holds 140,000 to 150,000 clones, around four fifths seen once, with around 9.7% in the top ten. The sequenced material came from PBMCs. The source is a woman aged 60-75 years in good health and CMV-seropositive.

The rearrangement links TRBV28 to TRBJ1-2; the D is unclear. The V end lost 3 bases, the J end lost 4 bases, and 9 bases lay between the germline ends. The CDR3 loop spans 13 amino acids. Germline loops: CDR1 MDHEN, CDR2 SYDVKM. The CDR3 reads CASSLAESYGYTF. In DNA, the CDR3 is TGTGCCAGCAGTTTGGCTGAATCCTATGGCTACACCTTC.

The chain combines TRBV28 with TRBJ1-4; TRBD1 aligns across 9 bases. Germline V gene lookup returns CDR1 MDHEN and CDR2 SYDVKM. The CDR3 has 15 residues. J gave up 5 bases and V 5 bases, and 6 bases lay outside the gene matches. The CDR3 region is CASSTPGQGNEKLFF. The CDR3 DNA sequence: TGTGCCAGCAGTACCCCGGGACAGGGAAATGAAAAACTGTTTTTT.

The count of this clone is one. This chain connects TRBV7-9 to TRBJ2-7, with 7 bases matching TRBD2. The CDR3 has 13 residues. V lost 4 bases to trimming and J lost 5 bases; unmatched junction nucleotides: 5. The germline CDR1 and CDR2 sequences are SEHNR and FQNEAQ (reference sequence). DNA for the CDR3: TGTGCCAGCAGCTCATTAGGGACTAACGAGCAGTACTTC. It translates to CASSSLGTNEQYF.

The chain employs TRBV5-8 and TRBJ1-5, with 10 bases that match TRBD1. The CDR3 contains 14 residues. V lost 3 bases to trimming and J lost 7 bases; unmatched junction nucleotides: 4. From germline, CDR1 is SGHTS and CDR2 YDEGEE. The CDR3 nucleotides are TGTGCCAGCAGCTCGGGACAGGGGTGGCAGCCCCAGCATTTT. This gives the protein CASSSGQGWQPQHF.

The chain recombines TRBV28 with TRBJ2-1; 7 bases are shared with TRBD1. The CDR3 contains 13 residues. From germline, CDR1 is MDHEN and CDR2 SYDVKM. Losses at the gene ends were 6 bases for V and 5 bases for J; bases not matched to a gene: 4. Here the CDR3 reads CASRPTGDNEQFF. In nucleotides, the CDR3 is TGTGCCAGCAGACCCACAGGGGACAATGAGCAGTTCTTC.

The V gene is TRBV7-2, the J gene TRBJ2-3; D is possibly TRBD2 (5 bases). This CDR3 has 14 residues. The V gene's germline CDR1 is SGHTA and CDR2 FQGNSA. Between the trimmed V and J ends, which lost 1 base and 4 bases, there was a span of 9 bases. The CDR3 DNA is TGTGCCAGCAGCTTAGAGAGGGCCCCAGATACGCAGTATTTT. It codes for CASSLERAPDTQYF.

The genes are TRBV7-2 and TRBJ2-3, with a possible D match to TRBD2 (6 bases). CDR3 size: 14 residues. The V end was cut by 4 bases, the J end by 6 bases, with 14 bases between. In germline, CDR1 is SGHTA, CDR2 FQGNSA. CDR3 in DNA: TGTGCCAGCAGCTCCGACCGGGACTCGGATACGCAGTATTTT. Residues: CASSSDRDSDTQYF.

The chain links TRBV7-2 to TRBJ2-2, with 7 bases identical to TRBD1. This CDR3 is 16 amino acids long. Germline CDR1 SGHTA, CDR2 FQGNSA. V trimming: 1 base; J trimming: 2 bases; junction bases outside the gene matches: 4. The CDR3 sequence is CASSLVQGLNTGELFF. The CDR3 nucleotides are TGTGCCAGCAGCTTAGTACAGGGGCTTAACACCGGGGAGCTGTTTTTT.

This clone was seen only a few times. V and J are TRBV10-3 and TRBJ2-3; TRBD1 matches 8 bases. V lost 7 bases, J lost 0 bases, and 30 bases stayed unmatched. CDR1 is ENHRY and CDR2 is SYGVKD in the germline V gene. The CDR3 covers 23 residues. CDR3 region: CAIIWWGTGPGTGQNSSTDTQYF. For the CDR3, the DNA is TGTGCCATCATCTGGTGGGGGACCGGACCCGGGACAGGCCAAAATTCTAGCACAGATACGCAGTATTTT.

This chain links TRBV11-3 with TRBJ2-1; 14 bases line up with TRBD2. The CDR3 has 17 amino acids. With 3 bases clipped from V and 7 bases from J, the junction kept 8 bases outside the gene matches. Germline-derived CDR1 and CDR2 are SGHNT and YENEEA. The CDR3 sequence is CASSFPSGLAGENEQFF. DNA for the CDR3: TGTGCCAGCAGCTTCCCGTCGGGACTAGCGGGGGAGAATGAGCAGTTCTTC.

The chain recombines TRBV5-6 with TRBJ2-5, with D perhaps matching TRBD2 (5 bases). Germline loops: CDR1 SGHDT, CDR2 YYEEEE. CDR3 length equals 15 residues. V was pared by 0 bases and J by 1 base, with 10 bases between. The CDR3 is CASSLVGGRQETQYF. The CDR3 coding sequence is TGTGCCAGCAGCTTGGTGGGCGGGCGCCAAGAGACCCAGTACTTC. The entire variable domain, with the rest obtained from reference TRBV5-6 and TRBJ2-5, is as follows: DAGVTQSPTHLIKTRGQQVTLRCSPKSGHDTVSWYQQALGQGPQFIFQYYEEEERQRGNFPDRFSGHQFPNYSSELNVNALLLGDSALYLCASSLVGGRQETQYFGPGTRLLVL.

The V call is TRBV2, the J call TRBJ1-4; 9 bases fit TRBD1. V lost 5 bases to trimming and J lost 8 bases; unmatched junction nucleotides: 6. Germline CDR1 SNHLY, CDR2 FYNNEI. The CDR3 extends over 14 amino acids. CDR3 protein: CASSKDRGKEKLFF. CDR3 DNA: TGTGCCAGCAGTAAGGACAGGGGAAAGGAAAAACTGTTTTTT.

This chain uses TRBV28 with TRBJ2-7, with 10 nucleotides matching TRBD2. Trimming took 4 bases from V and 5 from J; bases not matched to a gene: 17. The CDR3 is 18 amino acids. CDR1 and CDR2 from the germline V gene are MDHEN and SYDVKM. DNA of the CDR3: TGTGCCAGCAGTTCCCCAGGGGCGCTAGCGGGAGTCTTTGACGAGCAGTACTTC. Its protein product is CASSSPGALAGVFDEQYF.